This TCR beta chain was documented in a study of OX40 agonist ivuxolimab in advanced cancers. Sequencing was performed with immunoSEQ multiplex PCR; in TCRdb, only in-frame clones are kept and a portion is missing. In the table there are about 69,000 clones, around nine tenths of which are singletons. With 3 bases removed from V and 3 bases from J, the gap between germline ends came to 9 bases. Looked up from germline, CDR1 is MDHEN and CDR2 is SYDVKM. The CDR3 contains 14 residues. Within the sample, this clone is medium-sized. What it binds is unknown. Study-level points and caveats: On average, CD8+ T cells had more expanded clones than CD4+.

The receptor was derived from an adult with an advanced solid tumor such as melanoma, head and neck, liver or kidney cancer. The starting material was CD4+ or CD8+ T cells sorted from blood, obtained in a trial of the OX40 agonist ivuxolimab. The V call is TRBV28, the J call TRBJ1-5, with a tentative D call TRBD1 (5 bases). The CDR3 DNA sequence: TGTGCCAGCAGTTTTGACAGATTCAATCAGCCCCAGCATTTT. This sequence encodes CASSFDRFNQPQHF.